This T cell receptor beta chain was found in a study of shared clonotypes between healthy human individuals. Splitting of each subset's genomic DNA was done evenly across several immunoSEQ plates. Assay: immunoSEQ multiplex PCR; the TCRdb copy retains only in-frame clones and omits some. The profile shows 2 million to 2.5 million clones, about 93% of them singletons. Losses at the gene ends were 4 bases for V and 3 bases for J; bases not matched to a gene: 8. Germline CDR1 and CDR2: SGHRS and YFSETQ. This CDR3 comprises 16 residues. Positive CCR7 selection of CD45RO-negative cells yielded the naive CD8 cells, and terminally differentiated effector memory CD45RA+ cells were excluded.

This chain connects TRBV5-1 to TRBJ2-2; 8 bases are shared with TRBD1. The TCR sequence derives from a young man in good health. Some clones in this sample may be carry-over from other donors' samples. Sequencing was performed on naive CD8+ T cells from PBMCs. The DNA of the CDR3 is TGCGCCAGCAGCCCTAGGACAGGGACGGACACCGGGGAGCTGTTTTTT. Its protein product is CASSPRTGTDTGELFF.